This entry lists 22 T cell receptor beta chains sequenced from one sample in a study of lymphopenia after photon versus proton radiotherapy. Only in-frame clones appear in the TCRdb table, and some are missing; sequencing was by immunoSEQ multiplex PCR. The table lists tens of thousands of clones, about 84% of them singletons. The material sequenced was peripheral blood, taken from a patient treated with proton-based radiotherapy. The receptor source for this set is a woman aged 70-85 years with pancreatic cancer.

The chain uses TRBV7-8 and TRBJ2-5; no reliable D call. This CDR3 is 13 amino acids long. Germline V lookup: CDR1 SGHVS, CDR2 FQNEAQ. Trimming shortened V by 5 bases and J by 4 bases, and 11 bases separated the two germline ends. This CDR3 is CASSGRVGETQYF. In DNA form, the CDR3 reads TGTGCCAGCAGCGGTCGGGTAGGAGAGACCCAGTACTTC.

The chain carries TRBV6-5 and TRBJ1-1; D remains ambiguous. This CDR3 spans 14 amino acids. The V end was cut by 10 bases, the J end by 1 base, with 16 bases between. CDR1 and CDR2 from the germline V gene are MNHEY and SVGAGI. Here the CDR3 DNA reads TGTGCCACTCTCCCCCCGCAGAAGAACACTGAAGCTTTCTTT. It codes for CATLPPQKNTEAFF.

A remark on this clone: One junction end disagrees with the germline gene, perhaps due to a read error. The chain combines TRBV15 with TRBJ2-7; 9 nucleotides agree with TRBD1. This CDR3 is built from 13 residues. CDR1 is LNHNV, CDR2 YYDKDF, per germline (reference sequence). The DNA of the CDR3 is TGTGCCACCAGTCCTCGGAAGGGGGACAGGGCGAACTTC. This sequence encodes CATSPRKGDRANF.

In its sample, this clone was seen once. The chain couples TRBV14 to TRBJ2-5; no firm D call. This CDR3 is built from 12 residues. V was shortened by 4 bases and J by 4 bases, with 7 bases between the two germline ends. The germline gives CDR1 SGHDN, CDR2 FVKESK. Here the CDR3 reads CASSPSPETQYF. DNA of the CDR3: TGTGCCAGCAGCCCGTCCCCAGAGACCCAGTACTTC.

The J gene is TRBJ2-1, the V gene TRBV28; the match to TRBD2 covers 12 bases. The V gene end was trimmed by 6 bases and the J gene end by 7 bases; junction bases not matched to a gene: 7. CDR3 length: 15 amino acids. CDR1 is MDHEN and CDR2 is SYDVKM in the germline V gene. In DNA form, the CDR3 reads TGTGCCAGCAGCCCGCCGACTAGCGGGAGAAATGAGCAGTTCTTC. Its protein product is CASSPPTSGRNEQFF.

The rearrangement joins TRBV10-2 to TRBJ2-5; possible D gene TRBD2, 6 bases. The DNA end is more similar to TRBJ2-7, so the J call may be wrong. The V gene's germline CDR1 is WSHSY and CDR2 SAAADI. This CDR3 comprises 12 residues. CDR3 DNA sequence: TGCGCCACCCAGGGACTCGACTACGAGCAGTACTTC. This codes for CATQGLDYEQYF.

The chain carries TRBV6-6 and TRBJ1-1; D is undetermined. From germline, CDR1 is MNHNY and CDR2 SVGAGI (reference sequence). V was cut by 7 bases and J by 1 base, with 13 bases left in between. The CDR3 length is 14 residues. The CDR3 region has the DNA TGTGCCAGCATTCGAGTGGCTGGGAACACTGAAGCTTTCTTT. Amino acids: CASIRVAGNTEAFF.

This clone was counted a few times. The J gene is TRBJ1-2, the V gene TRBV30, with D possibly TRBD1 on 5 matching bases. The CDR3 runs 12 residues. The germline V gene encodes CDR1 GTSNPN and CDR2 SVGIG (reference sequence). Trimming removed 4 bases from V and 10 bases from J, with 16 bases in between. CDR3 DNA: TGTGCCTGGAACCCTGCGGGGGGGAACTACACCTTC. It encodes CAWNPAGGNYTF.

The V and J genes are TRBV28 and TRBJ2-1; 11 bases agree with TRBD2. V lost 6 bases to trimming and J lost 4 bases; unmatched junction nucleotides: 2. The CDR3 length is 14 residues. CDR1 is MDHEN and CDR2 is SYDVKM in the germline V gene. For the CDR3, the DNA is TGTGCCAGCAGGGGACTAGCGGTTTACAATGAGCAGTTCTTC. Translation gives CASRGLAVYNEQFF.

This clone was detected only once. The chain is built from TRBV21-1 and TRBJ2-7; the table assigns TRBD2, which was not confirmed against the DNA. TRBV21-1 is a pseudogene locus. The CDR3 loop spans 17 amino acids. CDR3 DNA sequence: TGTGCCAGCAGCCTCCAGGGACTAGCGGGAGCGAGGGACGAGCAGTACTTC. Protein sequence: CASSLQGLAGARDEQYF.

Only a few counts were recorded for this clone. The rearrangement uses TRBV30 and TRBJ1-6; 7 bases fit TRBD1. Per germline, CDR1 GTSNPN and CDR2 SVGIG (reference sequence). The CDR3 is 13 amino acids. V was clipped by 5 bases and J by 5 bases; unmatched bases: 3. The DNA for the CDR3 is TGTGCCTGGGCACAGGGGCATAATTCACCCCTCCACTTT. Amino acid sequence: CAWAQGHNSPLHF.

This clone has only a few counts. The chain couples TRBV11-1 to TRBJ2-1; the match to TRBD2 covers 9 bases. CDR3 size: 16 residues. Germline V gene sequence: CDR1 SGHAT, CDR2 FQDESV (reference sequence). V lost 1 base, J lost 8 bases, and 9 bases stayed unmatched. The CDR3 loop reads CASSLESSGRPYEQFF. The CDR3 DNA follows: TGTGCCAGCAGCTTAGAGTCCAGCGGGAGGCCCTATGAGCAGTTCTTC.

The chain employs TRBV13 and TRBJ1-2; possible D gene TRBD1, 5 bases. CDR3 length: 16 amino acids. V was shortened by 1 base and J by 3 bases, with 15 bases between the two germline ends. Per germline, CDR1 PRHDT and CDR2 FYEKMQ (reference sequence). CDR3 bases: TGTGCCAGCAGCTTAGAGGGACGCAGTGGGGACTATGGCTACACCTTC. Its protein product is CASSLEGRSGDYGYTF.

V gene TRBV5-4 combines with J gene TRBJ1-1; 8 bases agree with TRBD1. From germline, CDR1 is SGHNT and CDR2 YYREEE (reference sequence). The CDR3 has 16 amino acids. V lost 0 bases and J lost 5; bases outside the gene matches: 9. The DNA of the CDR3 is TGTGCCAGCAGCTTGGCAGGGGGCACCCGGAAGACTGAAGCTTTCTTT. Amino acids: CASSLAGGTRKTEAFF.

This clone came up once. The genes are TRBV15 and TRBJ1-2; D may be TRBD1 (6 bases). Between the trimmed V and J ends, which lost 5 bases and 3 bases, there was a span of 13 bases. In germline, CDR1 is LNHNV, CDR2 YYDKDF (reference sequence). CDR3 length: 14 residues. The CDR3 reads CATSSQGSDYGYTF. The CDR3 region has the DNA TGTGCCACCAGCTCCCAGGGGAGTGACTATGGCTACACCTTC.

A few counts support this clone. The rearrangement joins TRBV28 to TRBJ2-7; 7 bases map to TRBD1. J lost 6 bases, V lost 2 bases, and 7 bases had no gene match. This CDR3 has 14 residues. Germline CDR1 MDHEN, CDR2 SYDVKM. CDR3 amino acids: CASSLTGVGSEQYF. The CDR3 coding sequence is TGTGCCAGCAGTTTAACAGGGGTGGGTAGCGAGCAGTACTTC.

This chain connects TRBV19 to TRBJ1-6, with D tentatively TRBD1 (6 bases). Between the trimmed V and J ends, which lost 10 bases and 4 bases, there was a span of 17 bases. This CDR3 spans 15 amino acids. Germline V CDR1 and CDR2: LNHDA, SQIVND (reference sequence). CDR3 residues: CATLQGGGYNSPLHF. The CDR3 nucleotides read TGTGCCACCCTCCAAGGGGGGGGTTATAATTCACCCCTCCACTTT. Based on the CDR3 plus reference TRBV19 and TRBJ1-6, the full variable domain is DGGITQSPKYLFRKEGQNVTLSCEQNLNHDAMYWYRQDPGQGLRLIYYSQIVNDFQKGDIAEGYSVSREKKESFPLTVTSAQKNPTAFYLCATLQGGGYNSPLHFGNGTRLTVT.

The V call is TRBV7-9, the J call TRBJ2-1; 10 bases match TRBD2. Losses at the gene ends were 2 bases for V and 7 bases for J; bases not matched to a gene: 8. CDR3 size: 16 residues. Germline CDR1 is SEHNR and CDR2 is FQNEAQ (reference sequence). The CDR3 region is CASSLLSGRAVNEQFF. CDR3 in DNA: TGTGCCAGCAGCTTATTAAGCGGGAGGGCGGTGAATGAGCAGTTCTTC.

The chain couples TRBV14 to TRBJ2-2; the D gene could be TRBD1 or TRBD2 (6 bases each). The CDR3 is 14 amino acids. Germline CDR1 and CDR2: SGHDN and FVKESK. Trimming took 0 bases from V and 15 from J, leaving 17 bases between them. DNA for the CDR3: TGTGCCAGCAGCCAAGATCGTCGGGGGCTCGTGGTGTTTTTT. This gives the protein CASSQDRRGLVVFF.

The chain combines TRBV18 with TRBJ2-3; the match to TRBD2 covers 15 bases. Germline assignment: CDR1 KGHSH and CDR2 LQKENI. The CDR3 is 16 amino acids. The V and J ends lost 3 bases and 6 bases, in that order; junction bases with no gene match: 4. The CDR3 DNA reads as TGTGCCAGCTCACCTACCGGGACTAGCGGGAGGGATACGCAGTATTTT. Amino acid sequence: CASSPTGTSGRDTQYF. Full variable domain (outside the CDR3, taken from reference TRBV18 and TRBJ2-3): NAGVMQNPRHLVRRRGQEARLRCSPMKGHSHVYWYRQLPEEGLKFMVYLQKENIIDESGMPKERFSAEFPKEGPSILRIQQVVRGDSAAYFCASSPTGTSGRDTQYFGPGTRLTVL.

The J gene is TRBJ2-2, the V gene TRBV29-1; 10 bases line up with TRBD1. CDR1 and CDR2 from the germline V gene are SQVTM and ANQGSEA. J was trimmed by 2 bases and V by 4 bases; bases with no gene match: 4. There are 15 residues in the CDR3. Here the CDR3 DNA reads TGCAGCGTTGGACAGGGGGCTGTTAACACCGGGGAGCTGTTTTTT. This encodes CSVGQGAVNTGELFF.

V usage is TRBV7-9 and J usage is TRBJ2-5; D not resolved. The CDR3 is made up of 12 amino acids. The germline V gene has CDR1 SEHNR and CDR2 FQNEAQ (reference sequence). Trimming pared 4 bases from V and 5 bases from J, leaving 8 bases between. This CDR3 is CASSSVDETQYF. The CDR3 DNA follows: TGTGCCAGCAGCTCGGTAGACGAGACCCAGTACTTC.